This passage covers 29 T cell receptor beta chains from one sample sequenced in a study of blood T cells in healthy people across ages (dated by TCRdb to between 2014 and 2017). Library preparation used 5' RACE. TCRdb lists the instrument as Illumina HiSeq 2500. The second PCR ran for about 7 to 11 cycles and used a J-beta primer mix along with a sample-barcoded 5' primer. TCRdb ran its own pipeline on the public reads, namely fastp trimming at Q25 and MiXCR clone calling, and kept in-frame beta chains. Rows are combined by CDR3 protein, so each entry shows the most common genes and DNA. Across this sample there are around 1.5 million distinct CDR3 sequences, with approximately 42% seen only once. The ten biggest clones cover approximately 7.9% of the sample. Sequencing input: blood. The source is a woman aged 18 to 35 in good health.

This sequence joins TRBV9 and TRBJ1-1; no reliable D call. V was trimmed by 1 base and J by 4 bases, leaving 11 bases between them. From germline, CDR1 is SGDLS and CDR2 YYNGEE. This CDR3 has 14 residues. CDR3 sequence reads: CASSVRNRPTEAFF. CDR3 in DNA: TGTGCCAGCAGCGTACGAAATCGACCCACTGAAGCTTTCTTT.

This clonotype was counted a few times. The chain uses TRBV7-6 and TRBJ1-5, with no clear D. V lost 0 bases and J lost 6, with 6 bases in between. The CDR3 contains 13 residues. Germline CDR1 is SGHVS and CDR2 is FNYEAQ. CDR3 protein: CASSLASGQPQHF. CDR3 coding DNA: TGTGCCAGCAGCTTAGCCTCGGGTCAGCCCCAGCATTTT.

V is TRBV3-1 and J is TRBJ1-1; D not resolved. The length of the CDR3 is 12 residues. Trimming stripped 3 bases from V and 4 bases from J, with 6 bases between. Germline V lookup: CDR1 LGHDT, CDR2 YNNKEL (reference sequence). Here the CDR3 reads CASSHDRTEAFF. CDR3 DNA sequence: TGTGCCAGCAGCCATGACCGCACTGAAGCTTTCTTT.

This rearrangement joins TRBV4-2 to TRBJ2-2, with D possibly being TRBD1 or TRBD2 (5 bases each). Germline V CDR1 and CDR2: LGHNA, YNFKEQ. The CDR3 is 14 residues long. The V and J ends lost 0 bases and 9 bases respectively, with 11 bases between them. CDR3 in amino acids: CASSQDEGPRELFF. The CDR3 nucleotides are TGTGCCAGCAGCCAAGATGAGGGGCCCCGGGAGCTGTTTTTT.

This clonotype has ten or more counts. The V call is TRBV5-1, the J call TRBJ1-1; D gene unclear. The CDR3 contains 13 residues. Deletions cut 0 bases from V and 1 base from J, with 4 bases between. CDR1 and CDR2 from the germline V gene are SGHRS and YFSETQ. The CDR3 nucleotides are TGCGCCAGCAGCTTGGAAGCGAACACTGAAGCTTTCTTT. It encodes CASSLEANTEAFF.

In DNA, the CDR3 is TGCAGCCCAGGGGGGGGAGAGACCCAGTACTTC. This gives the protein CSPGGGETQYF. The gene calls are TRBV20-1 and TRBJ2-7; D may be TRBD1 or TRBD2 (7 bases each). The closer fit of TRBJ2-5 to the DNA end suggests the J call may be wrong. The CDR3 spans 11 residues. The germline CDR1 and CDR2 sequences are DFQATT and SNEGSKA (reference sequence).

The chain links TRBV7-2 to TRBJ2-2, with D unclear. The germline gives CDR1 SGHTA, CDR2 FQGNSA. The length of the CDR3 is 15 residues. The V end was cut by 1 base, the J end by 3 bases, with 9 bases between. In DNA form, the CDR3 reads TGTGCCAGCAGCTTAGGGACCACTTACACCGGGGAGCTGTTTTTT. Protein product: CASSLGTTYTGELFF.

This chain connects TRBV20-1 to TRBJ2-1, with D perhaps assigned TRBD1 or TRBD2 (5 bases each). Trimming took 5 bases from V and 7 from J, leaving 12 bases between them. Germline V gene sequence: CDR1 DFQATT, CDR2 SNEGSKA (reference sequence). The CDR3 loop spans 12 amino acids. The CDR3 here is CSAHLWGNEQFF. The CDR3 DNA reads TGCAGTGCTCATCTGTGGGGGAATGAGCAGTTCTTC.

This clonotype was recorded only once. The junction departs from germline at one end; a sequencing error may be responsible. The chain combines TRBV27 with TRBJ2-1, with a possible D match to TRBD2 (5 bases). The germline gives CDR1 MNHEY, CDR2 SMNVEV (reference sequence). The CDR3 extends over 14 amino acids. The CDR3 DNA follows: TGTGCCAGCAGTGCTAGCCAGACCTACAATGAACAGTTCTTC. Its translation: CASSASQTYNEQFF.

The chain recombines TRBV27 with TRBJ1-3, with D unclear. CDR3 length: 14 amino acids. CDR1 MNHEY and CDR2 SMNVEV come from the germline V gene (reference sequence). The ends were cut back, 4 bases at V and 7 bases at J, with 14 bases in the middle. CDR3 coding DNA: TGTGCCAGCAGTTACAGCTCTCGTTCGAACACCATATATTTT. Its translation: CASSYSSRSNTIYF.

There are a few counts of this clonotype. The chain links TRBV20-1 to TRBJ1-2; possible D gene TRBD1, 6 bases. V gave up 5 bases and J gave up 8 bases, with 15 bases separating them. There are 12 residues in the CDR3. The germline CDR1 and CDR2 sequences are DFQATT and SNEGSKA (reference sequence). The CDR3 coding sequence is TGCAGTGCTGTCTACAGGGACCGCGGCTACACCTTC. Protein: CSAVYRDRGYTF.

This clonotype was recorded a few times. The chain carries TRBV4-1 and TRBJ2-7; TRBD1 aligns across 11 bases. V lost 2 bases to trimming and J lost 5 bases; unmatched junction nucleotides: 5. Germline V gene data show CDR1 as MGHRA and CDR2 as YSYEKL. The CDR3 sequence is 15 residues long. CDR3 protein: CASSQHGQGANEQYF. The CDR3, as DNA: TGCGCCAGCAGCCAACACGGACAGGGGGCGAACGAGCAGTACTTC.

The rearrangement uses TRBV12-3 or TRBV12-4 and TRBJ2-3; 8 bases fit TRBD1. This CDR3 is built from 21 residues. V dropped 5 bases and J dropped 2; count of bases not matched to a gene: 24. The CDR3 protein is CASSTSFRDRKFSLTTDTQYF. The CDR3 DNA follows: TGTGCCAGCAGTACATCTTTCCGGGACAGGAAATTTAGTTTAACCACAGATACGCAGTATTTT.

Only a few counts were recorded for this clonotype. This chain connects TRBV20-1 to TRBJ1-2; D not certain. The ends were cut back, 3 bases at V and 8 bases at J, with 10 bases in the middle. This CDR3 is 11 amino acids long. The germline gives CDR1 DFQATT, CDR2 SNEGSKA (reference sequence). This CDR3 reads CSASHGRGYTF. CDR3 bases: TGCAGTGCTAGCCACGGCAGGGGCTACACCTTC.

This chain joins TRBV6-2 or TRBV6-3 and TRBJ1-1, with 7 bases aligning to TRBD1. Looked up from germline, CDR1 is MNHEY and CDR2 is SVGEGT. V lost 8 bases, J lost 3 bases, and 27 bases stayed unmatched. This CDR3 region has 20 residues. The CDR3 bases are TGTGCCAGCGTGAATAAGACCCCCGGAGGGGGCATCCGTGGGGACACTGAAGCTTTCTTT. Its protein product is CASVNKTPGGGIRGDTEAFF.

The chain combines TRBV6-5 with TRBJ1-3, with unresolved D. There are 14 residues in the CDR3. V was pared by 0 bases and J by 0 bases, with 3 bases between. From germline, CDR1 is MNHEY and CDR2 SVGAGI. The CDR3 DNA sequence: TGTGCCAGCAGTTACTCGCCCTCTGGAAACACCATATATTTT. It specifies CASSYSPSGNTIYF.

Remarks on this clonotype: One end of the junction varies from germline; a read error may be responsible. The V gene is TRBV9, the J gene TRBJ2-5; D is perhaps TRBD1 or TRBD2 (5 bases each). This CDR3 comprises 16 residues. The germline gives CDR1 SGDLS, CDR2 YYNGEE. CDR3 DNA: TGTGCCGGCAGCGTATACGGGACGGGCTACCAAGAGACCCAGTACTTC. Translation: CAGSVYGTGYQETQYF.

This chain uses TRBV10-3 with TRBJ2-3; D not certain. Trimming pared 0 bases from V and 5 bases from J, leaving 18 bases between. The CDR3 is 17 amino acids. Germline V gene sequence: CDR1 ENHRY, CDR2 SYGVKD. CDR3 nucleotides: TGTGCCATCAGTGAGTCTTCCGTCGGAGTCGTGAAAGATACGCAGTATTTT. It specifies CAISESSVGVVKDTQYF.

V and J are TRBV10-3 and TRBJ1-2; D ambiguous. V gave up 7 bases and J gave up 0 bases, with 12 bases separating them. There are 14 residues in the CDR3. Germline V gene lookup returns CDR1 ENHRY and CDR2 SYGVKD. The CDR3 DNA follows: TGTGCCATCAACCGGGATTATGCTAACTATGGCTACACCTTC. Residues: CAINRDYANYGYTF.

The chain has TRBV29-1 and TRBJ1-1, with 7 positions matching TRBD1. This CDR3 contains 14 residues. The V and J ends lost 4 bases and 1 base, in that order; junction bases with no gene match: 6. Germline CDR1 and CDR2: SQVTM and ANQGSEA. The CDR3 spells CSVGGGQRNTEAFF. Here the CDR3 DNA reads TGCAGCGTTGGGGGGGGACAGAGGAACACTGAAGCTTTCTTT.

The chain recombines TRBV6-5 with TRBJ1-6; possible D gene TRBD1, 6 bases. Trimming removed 7 bases at V and 6 bases at J, with 13 bases between. Germline loops: CDR1 MNHEY, CDR2 SVGAGI. The CDR3 has 14 residues. This CDR3 is CASKGDTANSPLHF. For the CDR3, the DNA is TGTGCCAGCAAGGGGGATACTGCTAATTCACCCCTCCACTTT.

This chain joins TRBV7-9 and TRBJ2-7, with D perhaps matching TRBD1 or TRBD2 (5 bases each). The CDR3 is 15 residues long. Trimming pared 3 bases from V and 7 bases from J, leaving 19 bases between. The germline V gene has CDR1 SEHNR and CDR2 FQNEAQ (reference sequence). The CDR3 coding sequence is TGTGCCAGCAGCTTTAGTGGGGACCCCTACAATGAGCAGTACTTC. Residues: CASSFSGDPYNEQYF.

This chain links TRBV11-1 with TRBJ2-1; D uncertain. Germline assignment: CDR1 SGHAT and CDR2 FQDESV (reference sequence). The CDR3 is made up of 12 amino acids. Trimming removed 3 bases at V and 10 bases at J, with 10 bases between. CDR3 region: CASSFVLKEQFF. The CDR3 coding sequence is TGTGCCAGCAGCTTTGTTCTCAAGGAGCAGTTCTTC.

The chain links TRBV7-2 to TRBJ1-6; possible D gene TRBD1, 5 bases. This CDR3 is built from 14 residues. V was trimmed by 3 bases and J by 14 bases, leaving 17 bases between them. Germline CDR1 and CDR2: SGHTA and FQGNSA. CDR3 in amino acids: CASSFLQGRTTLHF. CDR3 nucleotides: TGTGCCAGCAGCTTTCTGCAGGGCCGGACGACCCTCCACTTT.

This chain connects TRBV20-1 to TRBJ2-1, with D unresolved. Germline lookup yields CDR1 DFQATT and CDR2 SNEGSKA (reference sequence). The V end lost 5 bases, the J end lost 8 bases, and 16 bases lay between the germline ends. The CDR3 loop spans 13 amino acids. The CDR3 nucleotides read TGCAGTGCTCCCAGGTCGGGCCTTGATGAGCAGTTCTTC. It specifies CSAPRSGLDEQFF.

This clonotype was seen a handful of times. This chain joins TRBV7-2 and TRBJ2-4; TRBD2 agrees at 9 bases. The V segment lost 1 base and the J segment 3 bases; nucleotides outside the gene matches: 7. Germline V gene lookup returns CDR1 SGHTA and CDR2 FQGNSA. This CDR3 comprises 17 residues. CDR3 sequence (DNA): TGTGCCAGCAGCTTAGGGCCTGGAGCGGGAGGCAAAAACATTCAGTACTTC. This gives the protein CASSLGPGAGGKNIQYF.

This sequence joins TRBV12-3 or TRBV12-4 and TRBJ1-1, with D uncertain. Trimming removed 2 bases from V and 3 bases from J, with 10 bases in between. The CDR3 loop spans 14 amino acids. The CDR3 reads CASSLRQRYTEAFF. The CDR3 bases are TGTGCCAGCAGTTTACGGCAGAGGTACACTGAAGCTTTCTTT.

The chain has TRBV20-1 and TRBJ2-3; D is possibly TRBD2 (6 bases). Germline V CDR1 and CDR2: DFQATT, SNEGSKA (reference sequence). V lost 3 bases and J 1 base, leaving 29 bases between the germline ends. CDR3 length equals 20 residues. The CDR3 reads CSARKSWAQRGASGTDTQYF. DNA of the CDR3: TGCAGTGCTAGGAAATCGTGGGCCCAGCGCGGGGCATCTGGCACAGATACGCAGTATTTT.

The V and J genes are TRBV11-3 and TRBJ1-6; D not certain. V was shortened by 5 bases and J by 7 bases, with 9 bases between the two germline ends. The CDR3 is 13 residues long. The germline CDR1 and CDR2 sequences are SGHNT and YENEEA. The CDR3 loop reads CASSPDQNSPLHF. The CDR3 bases are TGTGCCAGCAGCCCTGACCAGAATTCACCCCTCCACTTT.